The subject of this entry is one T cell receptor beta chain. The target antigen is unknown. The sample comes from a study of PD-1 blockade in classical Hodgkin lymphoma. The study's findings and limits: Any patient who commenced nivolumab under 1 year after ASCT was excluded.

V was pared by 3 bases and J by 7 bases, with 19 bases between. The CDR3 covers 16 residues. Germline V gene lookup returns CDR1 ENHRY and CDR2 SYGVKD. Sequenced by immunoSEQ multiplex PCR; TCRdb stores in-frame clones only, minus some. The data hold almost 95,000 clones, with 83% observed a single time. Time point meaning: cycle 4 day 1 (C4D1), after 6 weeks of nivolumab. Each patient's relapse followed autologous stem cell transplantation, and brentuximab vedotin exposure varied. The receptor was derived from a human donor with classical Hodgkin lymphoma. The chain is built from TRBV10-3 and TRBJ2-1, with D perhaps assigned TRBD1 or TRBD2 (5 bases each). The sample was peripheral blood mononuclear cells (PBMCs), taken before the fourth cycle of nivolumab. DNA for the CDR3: TGTGCCATCAGTGAACGTGAAGGGACGGGTGGAAATGAGCAGTTCTTC. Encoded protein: CAISEREGTGGNEQFF.